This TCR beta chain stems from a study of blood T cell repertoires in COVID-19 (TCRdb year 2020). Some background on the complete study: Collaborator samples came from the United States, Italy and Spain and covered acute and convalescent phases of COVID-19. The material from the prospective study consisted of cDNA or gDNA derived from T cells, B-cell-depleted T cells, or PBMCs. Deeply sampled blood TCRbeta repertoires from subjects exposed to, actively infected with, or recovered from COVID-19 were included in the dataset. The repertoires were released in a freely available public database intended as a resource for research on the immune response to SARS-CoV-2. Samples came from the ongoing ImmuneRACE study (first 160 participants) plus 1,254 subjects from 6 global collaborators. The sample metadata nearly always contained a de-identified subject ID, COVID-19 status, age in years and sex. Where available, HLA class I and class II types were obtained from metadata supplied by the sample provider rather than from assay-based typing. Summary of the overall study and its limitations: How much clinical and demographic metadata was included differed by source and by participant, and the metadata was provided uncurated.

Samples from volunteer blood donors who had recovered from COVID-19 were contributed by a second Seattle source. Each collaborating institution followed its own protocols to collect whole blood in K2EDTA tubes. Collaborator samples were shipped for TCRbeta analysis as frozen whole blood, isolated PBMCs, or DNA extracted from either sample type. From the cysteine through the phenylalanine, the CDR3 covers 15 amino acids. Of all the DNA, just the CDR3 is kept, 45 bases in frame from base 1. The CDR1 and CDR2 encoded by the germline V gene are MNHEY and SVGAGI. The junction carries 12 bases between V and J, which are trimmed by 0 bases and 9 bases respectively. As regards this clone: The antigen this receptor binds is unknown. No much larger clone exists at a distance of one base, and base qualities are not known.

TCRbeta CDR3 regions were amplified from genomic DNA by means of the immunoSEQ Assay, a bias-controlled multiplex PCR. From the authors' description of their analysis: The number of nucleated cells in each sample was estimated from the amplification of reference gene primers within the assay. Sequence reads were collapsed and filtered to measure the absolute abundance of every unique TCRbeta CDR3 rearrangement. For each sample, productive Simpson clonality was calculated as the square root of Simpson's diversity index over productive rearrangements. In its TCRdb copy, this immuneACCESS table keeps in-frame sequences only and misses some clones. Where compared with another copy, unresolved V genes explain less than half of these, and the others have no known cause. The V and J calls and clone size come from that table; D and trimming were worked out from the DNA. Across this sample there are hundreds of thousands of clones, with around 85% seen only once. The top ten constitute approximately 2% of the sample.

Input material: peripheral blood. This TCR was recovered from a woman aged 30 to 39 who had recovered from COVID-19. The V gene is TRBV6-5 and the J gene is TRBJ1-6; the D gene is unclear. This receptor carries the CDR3 CASSYSRLGGSPLHF. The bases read TGTGCCAGCAGTTACTCCCGACTAGGCGGTTCACCCCTCCACTTT.